This T cell receptor beta chain comes out of a study of T-cell memory formation after mild COVID-19. As to this clonotype: Its target is unknown.

5'RACE primed at constant segments yielded TCR alpha and TCR beta cDNA libraries bearing sample barcodes and UMIs. TCRdb re-derived calls from the 5' RACE reads in MiXCR, one entry per CDR3 protein. The table lists about 560,000 distinct CDR3 sequences, roughly 20% of them singletons, with about 8.7% in the top ten. Study-level findings and limits: Among CD4+ contracting clones, most were CM and EM, and CD8+ ones EMRA.

The CDR3 contains 13 residues. CDR1 GTSNPN and CDR2 SVGIG come from the germline V gene (reference sequence). The V gene lost 8 bases and the J gene lost 0 bases, with 14 bases spanning the gap. V gene TRBV30 combines with J gene TRBJ2-7; D is possibly TRBD2 (5 bases). This TCR came from an adult woman who had mild COVID-19 (a few samples of this study predate the infection). Cell type and time point are not known. The sample was PBMCs or a T cell subset sorted from them (not recorded which). CDR3 in DNA: TGTGCCGGGCTCTGGGAGAGCTCCTACGAGCAGTACTTC. Protein: CAGLWESSYEQYF.